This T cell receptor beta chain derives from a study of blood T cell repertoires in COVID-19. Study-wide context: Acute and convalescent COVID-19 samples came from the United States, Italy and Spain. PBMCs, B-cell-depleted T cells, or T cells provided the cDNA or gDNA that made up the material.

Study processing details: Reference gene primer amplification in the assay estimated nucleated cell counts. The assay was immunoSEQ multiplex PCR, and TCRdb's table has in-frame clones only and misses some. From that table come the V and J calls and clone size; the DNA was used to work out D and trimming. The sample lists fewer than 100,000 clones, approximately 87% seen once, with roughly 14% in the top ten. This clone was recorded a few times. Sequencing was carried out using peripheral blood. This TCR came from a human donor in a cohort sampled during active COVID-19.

CDR3 residues: CASSPDRGLASPEQYF. The CDR3 DNA is TGTGCCAGCAGTCCCGACAGAGGACTAGCAAGTCCCGAGCAGTACTTC. This rearrangement joins TRBV6-6 to TRBJ2-7, with 8 bases fitting TRBD2. The CDR3 runs 16 residues. V was clipped by 5 bases and J by 6 bases; unmatched bases: 15. Germline V gives CDR1 MNHNY, CDR2 SVGAGI (reference sequence).